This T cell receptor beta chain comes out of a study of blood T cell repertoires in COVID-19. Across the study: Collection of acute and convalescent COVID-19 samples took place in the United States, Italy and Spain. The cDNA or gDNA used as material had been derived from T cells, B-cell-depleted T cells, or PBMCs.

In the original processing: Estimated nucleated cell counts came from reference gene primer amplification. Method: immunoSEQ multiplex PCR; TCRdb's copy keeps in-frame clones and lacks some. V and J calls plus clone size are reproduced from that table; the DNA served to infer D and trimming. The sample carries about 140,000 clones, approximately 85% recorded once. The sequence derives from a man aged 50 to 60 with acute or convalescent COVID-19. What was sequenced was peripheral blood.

DNA of the CDR3: TGTGCCAGCATTGGAGGGAACACTGAAGCTTTCTTT. Translated, it gives CASIGGNTEAFF. This rearrangement joins TRBV6-5 to TRBJ1-1; D gene ambiguous. CDR1 and CDR2 from the germline V gene are MNHEY and SVGAGI. CDR3 size: 12 residues. V was clipped by 7 bases and J by 1 base, with 7 bases between them.